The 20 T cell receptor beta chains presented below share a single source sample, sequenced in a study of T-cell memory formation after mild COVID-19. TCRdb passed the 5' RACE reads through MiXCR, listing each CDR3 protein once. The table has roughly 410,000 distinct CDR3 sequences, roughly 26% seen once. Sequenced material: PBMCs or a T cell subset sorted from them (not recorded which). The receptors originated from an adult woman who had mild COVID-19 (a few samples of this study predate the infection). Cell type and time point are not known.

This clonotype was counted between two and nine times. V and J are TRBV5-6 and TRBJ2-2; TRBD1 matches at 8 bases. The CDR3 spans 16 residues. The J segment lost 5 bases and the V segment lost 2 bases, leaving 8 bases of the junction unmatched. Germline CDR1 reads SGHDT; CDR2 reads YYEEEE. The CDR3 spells CASSFLQGVPTGELFF. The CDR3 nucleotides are TGTGCCAGCAGCTTTCTACAGGGGGTTCCGACCGGGGAGCTGTTTTTT. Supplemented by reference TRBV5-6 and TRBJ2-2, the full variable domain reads DAGVTQSPTHLIKTRGQQVTLRCSPKSGHDTVSWYQQALGQGPQFIFQYYEEEERQRGNFPDRFSGHQFPNYSSELNVNALLLGDSALYLCASSFLQGVPTGELFFGEGSRLTVL.

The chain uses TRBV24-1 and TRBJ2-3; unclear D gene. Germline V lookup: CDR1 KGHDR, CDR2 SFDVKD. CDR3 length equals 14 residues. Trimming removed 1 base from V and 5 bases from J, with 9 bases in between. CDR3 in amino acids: CATSDFKGGDTQYF. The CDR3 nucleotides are TGTGCCACCAGTGATTTCAAGGGTGGAGATACGCAGTATTTT.

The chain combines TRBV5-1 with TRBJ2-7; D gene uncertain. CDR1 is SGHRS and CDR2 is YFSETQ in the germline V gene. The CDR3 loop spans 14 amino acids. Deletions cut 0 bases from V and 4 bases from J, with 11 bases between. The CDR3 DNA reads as TGCGCCAGCAGCTTGGTCGGGCTTCGGTACGAGCAGTACTTC. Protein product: CASSLVGLRYEQYF.

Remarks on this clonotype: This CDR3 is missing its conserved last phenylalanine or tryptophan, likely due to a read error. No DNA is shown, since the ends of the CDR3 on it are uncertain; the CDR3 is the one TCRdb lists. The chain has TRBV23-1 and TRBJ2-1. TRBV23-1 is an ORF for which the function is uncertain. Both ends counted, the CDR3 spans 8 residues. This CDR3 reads CASGWTGL.

CDR3 nucleotide sequence: TGTGCCTGGATAGCAGGCTACGAGCAGTACTTC. Its translation is CAWIAGYEQYF. The chain couples TRBV30 to TRBJ2-7; D remains unclear. Trimming took 4 bases from V and 3 from J, leaving 7 bases between them. The CDR3 is 11 residues long. Per germline, CDR1 GTSNPN and CDR2 SVGIG (reference sequence).

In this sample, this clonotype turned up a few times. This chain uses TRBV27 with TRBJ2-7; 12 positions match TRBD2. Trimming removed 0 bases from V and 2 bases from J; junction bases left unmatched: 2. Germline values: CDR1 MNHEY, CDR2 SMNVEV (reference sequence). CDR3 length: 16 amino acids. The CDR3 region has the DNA TGTGCCAGCAGTTTATCCGGACTAGCGGGGACCTACGAGCAGTACTTC. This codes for CASSLSGLAGTYEQYF.

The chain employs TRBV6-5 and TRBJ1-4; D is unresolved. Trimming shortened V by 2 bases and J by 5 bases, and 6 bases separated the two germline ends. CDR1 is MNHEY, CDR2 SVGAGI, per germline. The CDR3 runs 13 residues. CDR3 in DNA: TGTGCCAGCAGTTACCAGATAAATGAAAAACTGTTTTTT. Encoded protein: CASSYQINEKLFF.

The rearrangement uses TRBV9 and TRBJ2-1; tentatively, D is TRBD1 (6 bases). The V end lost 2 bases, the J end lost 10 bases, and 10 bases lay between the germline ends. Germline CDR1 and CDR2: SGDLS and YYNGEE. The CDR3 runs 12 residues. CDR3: CASSVGGTEQFF. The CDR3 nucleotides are TGTGCCAGCAGCGTCGGTGGGACAGAGCAGTTCTTC.

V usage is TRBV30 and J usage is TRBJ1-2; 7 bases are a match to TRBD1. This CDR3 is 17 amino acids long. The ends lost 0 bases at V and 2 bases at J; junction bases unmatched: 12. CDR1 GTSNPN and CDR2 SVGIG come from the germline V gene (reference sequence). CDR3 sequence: CAWSVDSPGQRNYGYTF. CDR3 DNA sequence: TGTGCCTGGAGTGTGGACTCACCGGGACAGAGAAACTATGGCTACACCTTC.

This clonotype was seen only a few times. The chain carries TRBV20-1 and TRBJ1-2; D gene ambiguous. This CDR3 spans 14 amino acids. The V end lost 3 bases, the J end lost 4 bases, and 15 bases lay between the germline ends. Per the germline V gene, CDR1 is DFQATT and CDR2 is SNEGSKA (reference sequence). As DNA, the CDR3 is TGCAGTGCTAGCCGGGCTCCAGGAGGCTATGGCTACACCTTC. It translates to CSASRAPGGYGYTF.

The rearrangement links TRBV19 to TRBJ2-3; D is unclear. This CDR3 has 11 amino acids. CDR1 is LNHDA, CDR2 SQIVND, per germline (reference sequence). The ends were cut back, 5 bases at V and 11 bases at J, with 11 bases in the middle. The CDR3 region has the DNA TGTGCCAGTAGTGGTCCGAGAGGGCAGTATTTT. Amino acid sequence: CASSGPRGQYF.

CDR3: CASSPRDREYSDGYTF. Here the CDR3 DNA reads TGTGCCAGCAGCCCCCGGGACAGAGAATATTCGGATGGCTACACCTTC. The chain recombines TRBV9 with TRBJ1-2; 7 bases agree with TRBD1. V shed 4 bases and J 6 bases; nucleotides not matched to a gene: 15. The germline gives CDR1 SGDLS, CDR2 YYNGEE. The CDR3 contains 16 residues.

The CDR3 DNA reads TGCGCCAGCAGCTTGGACAGGGGCCGCTCCAATGAGCAGTTCTTC. Translated, it gives CASSLDRGRSNEQFF. The chain is built from TRBV5-1 and TRBJ2-1; 7 nucleotides match TRBD1. J lost 6 bases, V lost 0 bases, and 6 bases had no gene match. The CDR3 has 15 residues. In germline, CDR1 is SGHRS, CDR2 YFSETQ.

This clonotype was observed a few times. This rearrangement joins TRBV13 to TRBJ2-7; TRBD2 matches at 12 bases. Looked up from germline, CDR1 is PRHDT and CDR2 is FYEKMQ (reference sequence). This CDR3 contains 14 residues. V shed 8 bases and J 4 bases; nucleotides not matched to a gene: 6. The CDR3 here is CASRDLAGGYEQYF. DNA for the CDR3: TGTGCCAGCCGGGATCTAGCGGGAGGGTACGAGCAGTACTTC.

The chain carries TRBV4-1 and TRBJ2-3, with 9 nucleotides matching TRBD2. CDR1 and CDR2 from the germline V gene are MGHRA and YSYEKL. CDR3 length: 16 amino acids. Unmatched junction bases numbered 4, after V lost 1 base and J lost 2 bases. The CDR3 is CASSQVAGAYTDTQYF. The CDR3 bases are TGCGCCAGCAGCCAAGTAGCGGGGGCCTACACAGATACGCAGTATTTT.

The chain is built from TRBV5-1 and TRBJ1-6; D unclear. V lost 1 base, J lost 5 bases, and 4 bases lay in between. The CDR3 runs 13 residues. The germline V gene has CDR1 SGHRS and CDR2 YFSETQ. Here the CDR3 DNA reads TGCGCCAGCAGCTTGAGGGATAATTCACCCCTCCACTTT. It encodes CASSLRDNSPLHF.

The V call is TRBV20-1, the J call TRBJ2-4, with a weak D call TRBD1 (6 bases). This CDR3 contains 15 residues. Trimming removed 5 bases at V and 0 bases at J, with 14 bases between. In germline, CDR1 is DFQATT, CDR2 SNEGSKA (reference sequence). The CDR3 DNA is TGCAGTGCTGGGGACATATTCAAAGCCAAAAACATTCAGTACTTC. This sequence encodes CSAGDIFKAKNIQYF.

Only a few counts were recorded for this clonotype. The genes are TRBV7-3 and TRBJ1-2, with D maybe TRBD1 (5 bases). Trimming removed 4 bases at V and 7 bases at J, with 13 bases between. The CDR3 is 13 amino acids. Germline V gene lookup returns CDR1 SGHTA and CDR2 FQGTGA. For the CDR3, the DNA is TGTGCCAGCAGCTCTCAACCGGGGGGTGGCTACACCTTC. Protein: CASSSQPGGGYTF.

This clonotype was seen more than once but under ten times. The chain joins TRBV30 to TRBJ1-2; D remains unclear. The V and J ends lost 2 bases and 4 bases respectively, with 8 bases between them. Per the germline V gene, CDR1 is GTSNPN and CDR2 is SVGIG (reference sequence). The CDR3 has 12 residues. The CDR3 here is CAWSSQRYGYTF. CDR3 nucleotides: TGTGCCTGGAGTAGTCAGCGCTATGGCTACACCTTC.

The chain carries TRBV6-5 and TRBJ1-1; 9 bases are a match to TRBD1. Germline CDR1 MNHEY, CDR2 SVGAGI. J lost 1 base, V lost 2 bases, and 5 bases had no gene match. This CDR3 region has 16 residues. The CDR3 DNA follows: TGTGCCAGCAGTTACCAAGAGGGACAGGGGAACACTGAAGCTTTCTTT. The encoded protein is CASSYQEGQGNTEAFF.